This is a list of T cell receptor beta chains from one sample in a study of blood T cell repertoires in COVID-19. The method was immunoSEQ multiplex PCR; TCRdb's version includes in-frame clones alone and lacks a portion of them. The sample includes 200,000 to 250,000 clones, about 82% of them seen just once. Sample: peripheral blood. The receptors here all came from an elderly man with acute or convalescent COVID-19. The CDR3 runs from the conserved cysteine through the conserved F or W. The order of the fields is J gene, V gene, D gene, clone size, CDR3 DNA, CDR3 protein. D genes are given only for firm matches. Rows give clone size only sometimes, using once, few, many, or a class for an expanded clone.

J: TRBJ2-6
V: TRBV7-9
D: .
size: .
DNA: TGTGCCACCCGAGGTGGGGCCAACGTCCTGACTTTC
CDR3: CATRGGANVLTF

J: TRBJ1-2
V: TRBV29-1
D: .
size: few
DNA: TGCAGCGTTGAGCGGAACTATGGCTACACCTTC
CDR3: CSVERNYGYTF

J: TRBJ2-1
V: TRBV6-5
D: TRBD2
size: .
DNA: TGTGCCAGCAGCCTCCGGGACTACAACAATGAGCAGTTCTTC
CDR3: CASSLRDYNNEQFF

J: TRBJ2-2
V: TRBV9
D: TRBD1
size: .
DNA: TGTGCCAGCAGCGTATGGGACAGGGTAGGAACCGGGGAGCTGTTTTTT
CDR3: CASSVWDRVGTGELFF

J: TRBJ1-1
V: TRBV9
D: TRBD1
size: .
DNA: TGTGCCAGCAGCGTAGAACTCAGGACAGGGGACACTGAAGCTTTCTTT
CDR3: CASSVELRTGDTEAFF

J: TRBJ1-2
V: TRBV19
D: TRBD1
size: .
DNA: TGTGCCAGTAGAGACAGGGGATGGGGGAATGGCTACACCTTC
CDR3: CASRDRGWGNGYTF

J: TRBJ2-5
V: TRBV4-1
D: TRBD2
size: .
DNA: TGCGCCAGCAGCCAAGAAAGAGGGACTAGCGGGAGTAGGGAGACCCAGTACTTC
CDR3: CASSQERGTSGSRETQYF

J: TRBJ2-7
V: TRBV10-3
D: TRBD2
size: .
DNA: TGTGCCATCAGTGAGTCGAGGGGAGGGCCTTCCTACGAGCAGTACTTC
CDR3: CAISESRGGPSYEQYF

J: TRBJ1-3
V: TRBV6-5
D: .
size: few
DNA: TGTGCCAGCCTAACAGACTCTGGAAACACCATATATTTT
CDR3: CASLTDSGNTIYF

J: TRBJ1-5
V: TRBV5-6
D: TRBD1
size: .
DNA: TGTGCCAGCAGCCAAACAGGGGCCCCGGGTCAGCCCCAGCATTTT
CDR3: CASSQTGAPGQPQHF

J: TRBJ1-4
V: TRBV19
D: TRBD1
size: .
DNA: TGTGCCAGTATACGGGACAGGACGTCCGAAAAACTGTTTTTT
CDR3: CASIRDRTSEKLFF

J: TRBJ1-1
V: TRBV19
D: TRBD1
size: .
DNA: TGTGCCAGTAGGGGGACAGGGGGCACTGAAGCTTTCTTT
CDR3: CASRGTGGTEAFF

J: TRBJ1-1
V: TRBV19
D: .
size: .
DNA: TGTGCCAGTAGCCAAACACAGGGCCCTGAAGCTTTCTTT
CDR3: CASSQTQGPEAFF

J: TRBJ2-2
V: TRBV11-2
D: .
size: .
DNA: TGTGCCAGCAGCTTGCCAGGGGTGACCGGGGAGCTGTTTTTT
CDR3: CASSLPGVTGELFF

J: TRBJ2-3
V: TRBV2
D: TRBD1
size: once
DNA: TGTGCCAGCAGTGCAGGGGGCTTAGGGACAGATACGCAGTATTTT
CDR3: CASSAGGLGTDTQYF

J: TRBJ1-2
V: TRBV3-1/TRBV3-2
D: TRBD1
size: .
DNA: TGTGCCAGCAGCCCTCGACAGGGACGAGATGGCTACACCTTC
CDR3: CASSPRQGRDGYTF

J: TRBJ2-2
V: TRBV9
D: .
size: .
DNA: TGTGCCAGCAGCGTTGCTACGAGTAACACCGGGGAGCTGTTTTTT
CDR3: CASSVATSNTGELFF

J: TRBJ2-7
V: TRBV28
D: TRBD1
size: .
DNA: TGTGCCAGCAGTGGGGGACAGGGGACACCCTACGAGCAGTACTTC
CDR3: CASSGGQGTPYEQYF

J: TRBJ1-5
V: TRBV5-1
D: .
size: .
DNA: TGCGCCAGCAGCTTGACGGCGGATCAGCCCCAGCATTTT
CDR3: CASSLTADQPQHF

J: TRBJ2-1
V: TRBV6-6
D: TRBD2
size: .
DNA: TGTGCCAGCAGTGACCTAGCGGCGTCCTACAATGAGCAGTTCTTC
CDR3: CASSDLAASYNEQFF

J: TRBJ1-2
V: TRBV3-1/TRBV3-2
D: .
size: .
DNA: TGTGCCAGCAGCCAAGTGAACGGGGGCTACACCTTC
CDR3: CASSQVNGGYTF

J: TRBJ1-6
V: TRBV3-1/TRBV3-2
D: .
size: .
DNA: TGTGCCAGCAGCCAAGGAGTGGGACATGCTAATTCACCCCTCCACTTT
CDR3: CASSQGVGHANSPLHF

J: TRBJ2-1
V: TRBV7-2
D: TRBD2
size: .
DNA: TGTGCCAGCAGCTTAGTCGGGGGGGCCGGAAATGAGCAGTTCTTC
CDR3: CASSLVGGAGNEQFF

J: TRBJ1-3
V: TRBV28
D: .
size: .
DNA: TGTGCCAGCAGTCCCAGCCTCAGGGGAAACTCTTTAGACACCATATATTTT
CDR3: CASSPSLRGNSLDTIYF

J: TRBJ2-7
V: TRBV28
D: TRBD1
size: once
DNA: TGTGCCAGCAGTTTATGCTCCCGGGACAGGGGGCGGGACGAGCAGTACTTC
CDR3: CASSLCSRDRGRDEQYF

J: TRBJ2-7
V: TRBV28
D: TRBD1
size: .
DNA: TGTGCCAGCAAATCGGGACAGGGGGTATACGAGCAGTACTTC
CDR3: CASKSGQGVYEQYF

J: TRBJ2-7
V: TRBV6-5
D: TRBD1
size: .
DNA: TGTGCCAGCAGTTCTACAGGGGGAACCTACGAGCAGTACTTC
CDR3: CASSSTGGTYEQYF

J: TRBJ1-4
V: TRBV5-8
D: TRBD1
size: .
DNA: TGTGCCAGCAGCTTGTTTCGGGGGACAGTGAATGAAAAACTGTTTTTT
CDR3: CASSLFRGTVNEKLFF

J: TRBJ2-6
V: TRBV6-4
D: .
size: .
DNA: TGTGCCAGCGGAGTACCTAAGCCTCATACCTCTGGGGCCAACGTCCTGACTTTC
CDR3: CASGVPKPHTSGANVLTF

J: TRBJ1-1
V: TRBV12-3/TRBV12-4
D: .
size: once
DNA: TGTGCCAGCAGTCCGGACATGAACACTGAAGCTTTCTTT
CDR3: CASSPDMNTEAFF

J: TRBJ1-4
V: TRBV10-3
D: TRBD1
size: .
DNA: TGTGCCAGCTCGGGACAGGGACACGAAAAACTGTTTTTT
CDR3: CASSGQGHEKLFF

J: TRBJ2-3
V: TRBV24-1
D: TRBD1
size: few
DNA: TGTGCCACCAGTGACTCCCCGACAGGGGCAACAGATACGCAGTATTTT
CDR3: CATSDSPTGATDTQYF

J: TRBJ1-1
V: TRBV18
D: .
size: .
DNA: TGTGCCAGCTCACCACAGGGGCGCACTGAAGCTTTCTTT
CDR3: CASSPQGRTEAFF

J: TRBJ1-3
V: TRBV24-1
D: .
size: .
DNA: TGTGCCACCAGTGGTCCGGGGAAGACTGGAAACACCATATATTTT
CDR3: CATSGPGKTGNTIYF

J: TRBJ2-3
V: TRBV7-6
D: .
size: .
DNA: TGTGCCAGCAGCTCCCCCTCCACAGATACGCAGTATTTT
CDR3: CASSSPSTDTQYF

J: TRBJ2-2
V: TRBV3-1/TRBV3-2
D: .
size: .
DNA: TGTGCCAGCAGCCGGGGGGACACCGGGGAGCTGTTTTTT
CDR3: CASSRGDTGELFF

J: TRBJ2-5
V: TRBV5-1
D: TRBD1
size: .
DNA: TGCGCCAGCAGCTTGACAGGGGCGGTTGAGACCCAGTACTTC
CDR3: CASSLTGAVETQYF

J: TRBJ1-1
V: TRBV9
D: .
size: .
DNA: TGTGCCAGCAGCGTAGCCCTCGAGACTGAAGCTTTCTTT
CDR3: CASSVALETEAFF

J: TRBJ2-7
V: TRBV6-5
D: .
size: .
DNA: TGTGCCAGCAGTACCCTGGGAGGGGGCTACGAGCAGTACTTC
CDR3: CASSTLGGGYEQYF

J: TRBJ2-7
V: TRBV15
D: TRBD2
size: .
DNA: TGTGCCACCAGCGGAACTAGCGGGCGAGTACTTTACGAGCAGTACTTC
CDR3: CATSGTSGRVLYEQYF

J: TRBJ1-3
V: TRBV7-2
D: TRBD1
size: .
DNA: TGTGCCAGCAGCCTGGCGTGGACAGGACGGTCTGGAAACACCATATATTTT
CDR3: CASSLAWTGRSGNTIYF

J: TRBJ2-5
V: TRBV7-9
D: .
size: .
DNA: TGTGCCAGCAGCTTAGGTCCCGCAGGGCTCCAAGAGACCCAGTACTTC
CDR3: CASSLGPAGLQETQYF

J: TRBJ1-1
V: TRBV19
D: TRBD1
size: .
DNA: TGTGCCAGTAGTATTCGGGACAGGGGGTTCGATGAAGCTTTCTTT
CDR3: CASSIRDRGFDEAFF

J: TRBJ2-6
V: TRBV27
D: TRBD1
size: .
DNA: TGTGCCAGCAGTGGACCCCCGGGACAGGGGGGTTCTGGGGCCAACGTCCTGACTTTC
CDR3: CASSGPPGQGGSGANVLTF

J: TRBJ2-2
V: TRBV11-3
D: TRBD1
size: few
DNA: TGTGCCAGCAGCTTAGGGGGACCGGGACAGGGGACCGGGGAGCTGTTTTTT
CDR3: CASSLGGPGQGTGELFF

J: TRBJ1-1
V: TRBV3-1/TRBV3-2
D: .
size: .
DNA: TGTGCCAGCAGCCCAGACTACGTAGGAGGCACTGAAGCTTTCTTT
CDR3: CASSPDYVGGTEAFF

J: TRBJ2-5
V: TRBV9
D: TRBD1
size: .
DNA: TGTGCCAGCAGCGTTGGGACAGGCCTCCTCCTCCAAGAGACCCAGTACTTC
CDR3: CASSVGTGLLLQETQYF

J: TRBJ1-2
V: TRBV27
D: TRBD1
size: .
DNA: TGTGCCAGCAGGCCTGCTGGACAGGAAAACTATGGCTACACCTTC
CDR3: CASRPAGQENYGYTF

J: TRBJ1-4
V: TRBV18
D: .
size: once
DNA: TGTGCCAGCTCACCATATTCCGGACAGCAACTGTTTTTT
CDR3: CASSPYSGQQLFF

J: TRBJ1-6
V: TRBV19
D: .
size: .
DNA: TGTGCCAGTACCCCGGGGGGATCCTATAATTCACCCCTCCACTTT
CDR3: CASTPGGSYNSPLHF

J: TRBJ2-2
V: TRBV9
D: TRBD1
size: few
DNA: TGTGCCAGCAGCGTAGGGGGACAGGCCTTCACCGGGGAGCTGTTTTTT
CDR3: CASSVGGQAFTGELFF

J: TRBJ2-1
V: TRBV7-9
D: TRBD2
size: .
DNA: TGTGCCAGCAGCCCGCCGGGACTAGCGACAGGAAATGAGCAGTTCTTC
CDR3: CASSPPGLATGNEQFF

J: TRBJ1-6
V: TRBV4-3
D: .
size: .
DNA: TGCGCCAGCAGCCAAGACAGGGGACCCAATTCACCCCTCCACTTT
CDR3: CASSQDRGPNSPLHF

J: TRBJ2-1
V: TRBV21-1
D: .
size: .
DNA: TGTGCCAGCAGCAAAGGAACATCCCCCACTGAGCAGTTCTTC
CDR3: CASSKGTSPTEQFF

J: TRBJ2-1
V: TRBV5-1
D: TRBD1
size: once
DNA: TGCGCCAGCAGCTGGGGGGACAGGGCTTACAATGAGCAGTTCTTC
CDR3: CASSWGDRAYNEQFF

J: TRBJ2-5
V: TRBV6-2/TRBV6-3
D: .
size: .
DNA: TGTGCCAGCAGTTACGGACGGACTACCGACTCCCAAGAGACCCAGTACTTC
CDR3: CASSYGRTTDSQETQYF

J: TRBJ2-7
V: TRBV28
D: .
size: .
DNA: TGTGCCAGCAGTAAGACAGTTACCTACGAGCAGTACTTC
CDR3: CASSKTVTYEQYF

J: TRBJ2-3
V: TRBV29-1
D: TRBD2
size: .
DNA: TGCAGCGGTGGGGCGGGAGGCACAGATACGCAGTATTTT
CDR3: CSGGAGGTDTQYF

J: TRBJ2-2
V: TRBV25-1
D: TRBD1
size: once
DNA: TGTGCCAGCAGTGACCCCGGGACAGGGGGAACCGGGGAGCTGTTTTTT
CDR3: CASSDPGTGGTGELFF

J: TRBJ1-6
V: TRBV10-2
D: TRBD1
size: .
DNA: TGCGCCAGCAGTGAGGGACAGGGGAGCTCCTATAATTCACCCCTCCACTTT
CDR3: CASSEGQGSSYNSPLHF